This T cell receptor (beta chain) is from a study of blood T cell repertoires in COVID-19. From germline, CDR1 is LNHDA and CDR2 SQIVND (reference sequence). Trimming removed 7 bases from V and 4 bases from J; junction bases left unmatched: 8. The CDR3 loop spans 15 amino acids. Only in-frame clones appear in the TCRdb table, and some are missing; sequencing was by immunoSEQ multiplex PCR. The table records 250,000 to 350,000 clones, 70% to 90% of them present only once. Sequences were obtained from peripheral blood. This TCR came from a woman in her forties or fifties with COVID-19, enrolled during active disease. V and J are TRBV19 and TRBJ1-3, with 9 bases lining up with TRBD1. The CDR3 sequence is CASNPQGAPGNTIYF. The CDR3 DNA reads TGTGCCAGTAACCCACAGGGGGCGCCAGGAAACACCATATATTTT.